The clone carrying this TCR beta chain was found many times. No antigen is known for it. This specimen belongs to a study of CD8 T cells in ankylosing spondylitis. Study-level points and caveats: Made up of eight or nine highly homologous variants, a TCR beta motif appeared characteristic of ankylosing spondylitis blood. In ankylosing spondylitis patients, matched synovial fluid reportedly showed significant enrichment of disease-linked clones. Some of the motif variants had earlier been found in reactive arthritis patients' fluid and blood.

Germline loops: CDR1 SEHNR, CDR2 FQNEAQ (reference sequence). The CDR3 extends over 14 amino acids. Trimming cost V 3 bases and J 8 bases, with 13 bases left between them. Scientists made TCR beta libraries using quantitative 5'-RACE with molecular barcodes. Each CDR3 protein is one row after TCRdb ran MiXCR on the 5' RACE reads. Of about 340,000 distinct CDR3 sequences detected, roughly 8% appear once; the ten largest clones hold approximately 14%. This TCR was sampled from a male donor with ankylosing spondylitis. Source material: blood, either unsorted or a sorted T cell fraction (not recorded which). The chain uses TRBV7-9 and TRBJ1-4, with D perhaps TRBD1 (5 bases). The chain's CDR3 is CASSLTAPREKLFF. CDR3 DNA: TGTGCCAGCAGCTTGACAGCTCCGAGGGAAAAACTGTTTTTT. Full variable domain (rest looked up from reference TRBV7-9 and TRBJ1-4): DTGVSQNPRHKITKRGQNVTFRCDPISEHNRLYWYRQTLGQGPEFLTYFQNEAQLEKSRLLSDRFSAERPKGSFSTLEIQRTEQGDSAMYLCASSLTAPREKLFFGSGTQLSVL.